The source of this T cell receptor beta chain is a study of OX40 agonist ivuxolimab in advanced cancers. For the study in its entirety: The costimulatory receptor OX40 (CD134) was targeted by ivuxolimab, a fully human IgG2 agonistic monoclonal antibody. Of the 52 patients in dose escalation, approximately 20 had hepatocellular carcinoma, some 15 had melanoma, 9 had renal cell carcinoma and 9 had head and neck cancer. Partial responses were achieved by three dose-escalation patients, of whom one had hepatocellular carcinoma and two had cutaneous melanoma. A male proportion of around 81% and a mean age of 60 years, ranging from 23 to 79, were recorded for the dose-escalation cohort. Prior anti-PD-1, anti-PD-L1 or anti-CTLA-4 therapy was permitted, and 40% of dose-escalation patients had received checkpoint inhibitors. The purpose of peripheral TCRbeta sequencing was to test whether ivuxolimab changed TCR sequence diversity and led to clonal T-cell expansion. The paper describes the monotherapy dose-escalation part (N = 52 patients) of the phase I trial of ivuxolimab. Intravenous ivuxolimab was administered to patients every 2 weeks at six dose levels: 0.01, 0.1, 0.3, 1.5, 3 and 10 mg/kg.

The trial excluded patients who had a history of autoimmune disease or who were on systemic immunosuppression. Peripheral blood for TCR sequencing was drawn from every dose cohort at baseline, at cycle 4 day 1 and at cycle 7 day 1. The samples were taken from a phase I, first-in-human, multicenter, open-label dose-escalation trial of ivuxolimab. The trial enrolled adults with locally advanced or metastatic head and neck squamous cell, hepatocellular, melanoma or renal cell carcinoma. Before TCR sequencing, CD4+ T cells and CD8+ T cells from peripheral blood were sorted into separate populations. Results the study describes overall, beyond this receptor: The antigen specificity of the clonally expanded peripheral T cells was not determined. Low levels of normalized T-cell clonal expansion were also seen in some patients who did not respond. At doses from 0.1 to 3.0 mg/kg, clonal expansion was seen in both CD4+ and CD8+ blood T cells between baseline and week 6. After ivuxolimab, CD8+ T cells had more expanded clones than CD4+ T cells on average. In the 0.1-3.0 mg/kg groups, partial responders were among the patients with the lowest normalized peripheral clonal expansion, particularly in CD8+ T cells.

Per the germline V gene, SQVTM is the CDR1 and ANQGSEA is the CDR2. Including cysteine and phenylalanine, the CDR3 has 12 amino acids. Of all the DNA, just the CDR3 is kept, 36 bases in frame from base 1. From V the trimming removes 6 bases and from J it removes 5 bases, while the gene matches leave 4 bases of the junction unaccounted for. A note on this clone: It lacks a known antigen. Nothing much larger sits one base from this clone, and base qualities are not available.

Genomic DNA was extracted from sorted cells for sequencing of the TCRbeta CDR3 region. The immunoSEQ Assay was used for sequencing of TCRbeta CDR3 regions. What TCRdb holds here is the immuneACCESS table cut down to in-frame rearrangements. Part of the clones is not present; checked against another copy, under half of the missing clones reflect an unresolved V gene, and the others are unexplained. For this sample the table gives roughly 60,000 clones, of which around 84% were detected only once. Approximately 4.3% of the sample rests with the top ten. The receptor was derived from an adult with an advanced solid tumor such as melanoma, head and neck, liver or kidney cancer. The material was CD4+ or CD8+ T cells sorted from blood, obtained in a trial of the OX40 agonist ivuxolimab. The chain couples TRBV29-1 to TRBJ1-1, and TRBD1 matches 9 of the central bases. DNA sequence: TGCAGCGTACAGGGGGCAGAAACTGAAGCTTTCTTT. Protein translation: CSVQGAETEAFF.